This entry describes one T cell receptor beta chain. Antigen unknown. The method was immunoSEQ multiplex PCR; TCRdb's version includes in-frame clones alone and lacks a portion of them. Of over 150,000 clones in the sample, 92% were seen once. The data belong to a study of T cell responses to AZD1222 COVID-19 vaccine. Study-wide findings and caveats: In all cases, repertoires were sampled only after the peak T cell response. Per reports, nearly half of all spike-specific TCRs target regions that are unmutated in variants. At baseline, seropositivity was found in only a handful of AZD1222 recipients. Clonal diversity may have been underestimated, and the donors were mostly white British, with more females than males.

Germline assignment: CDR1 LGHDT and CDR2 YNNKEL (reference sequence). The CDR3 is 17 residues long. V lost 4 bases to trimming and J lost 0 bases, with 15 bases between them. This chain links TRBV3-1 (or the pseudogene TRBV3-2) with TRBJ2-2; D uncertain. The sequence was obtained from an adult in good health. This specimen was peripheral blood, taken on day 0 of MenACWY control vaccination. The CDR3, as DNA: TGTGCCAGCAGCCGCAGCAGTCCGGGCTCGAACACCGGGGAGCTGTTTTTT. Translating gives CASSRSSPGSNTGELFF.